These T cell receptor beta chains were read from a single sample in a study of radiotherapy plus CTLA-4 blockade in lung cancer. This table comes from immunoSEQ multiplex PCR, and its TCRdb copy is limited to in-frame clones, with some not included. This table holds over 100,000 clones, roughly 77% found once. The sample in question was peripheral blood, obtained from a patient treated with radiotherapy plus ipilimumab. These receptor sequences come from a human donor with non-small cell lung cancer that progressed on radiotherapy plus ipilimumab. Some clones in this sample may be carry-over from other donors' samples. The CDR3 runs from the conserved cysteine through the conserved F or W. Each record gives: J gene, V gene, D gene, clone size, CDR3 protein, CDR3 DNA. A D gene is named only where the DNA matches it firmly. Clone size is shown for a subset of rows, as once, few, many or a class of expanded clone.

TRBJ2-7 | TRBV19 | NA | once | CASGRGPGGEQYF | TGTGCCAGTGGCCGGGGGCCCGGGGGAGAGCAGTACTTC
TRBJ2-3 | TRBV6-7 | NA | NA | CASSYRDRDHTDTQYF | TGTGCCAGCAGTTACCGAGACCGGGATCACACAGATACGCAGTATTTT
TRBJ1-1 | TRBV6-5 | TRBD1 | NA | CASSRGQGYTEAFF | TGTGCCAGCAGCCGCGGACAGGGGTACACTGAAGCTTTCTTT
TRBJ1-1 | TRBV7-2 | NA | NA | CASSQNTGNTEAFF | TGTGCCAGCAGCCAGAATACAGGGAACACTGAAGCTTTCTTT
TRBJ2-7 | TRBV15 | NA | NA | CATSTYSSYEQYF | TGTGCCACCAGCACGTACAGCTCCTACGAGCAGTACTTC
TRBJ2-3 | TRBV9 | TRBD2 | NA | CASSVGTSGGASTDTQYF | TGTGCCAGCAGCGTGGGGACTAGCGGGGGAGCTAGCACAGATACGCAGTATTTT
TRBJ2-7 | TRBV5-1 | NA | NA | CASSLSGTGTTYWTYEQYF | TGCGCCAGCAGCTTGAGCGGGACCGGGACAACGTATTGGACCTACGAGCAGTACTTC
TRBJ2-6 | TRBV12-5 | NA | few | CASGKGGSGANVLTF | TGTGCTAGTGGTAAAGGGGGCTCTGGGGCCAACGTCCTGACTTTC
TRBJ2-1 | TRBV18 | TRBD2 | NA | CASSPELGLVFF | TGTGCCAGCTCACCAGAGTTGGGACTAGTGTTCTTC
TRBJ1-2 | TRBV2 | NA | NA | CASIISPAGLNYGYTF | TGTGCCAGCATAATTTCCCCGGCAGGCCTTAACTATGGCTACACCTTC
TRBJ1-2 | TRBV6-6 | TRBD1 | once | CASIPHTGAFNYGYTF | TGTGCCAGCATACCACATACAGGGGCGTTTAACTATGGCTACACCTTC
TRBJ1-1 | TRBV10-3 | TRBD1 | NA | CAIRDTGVAEAFF | TGTGCCATCAGAGATACAGGGGTAGCTGAAGCTTTCTTT
TRBJ2-5 | TRBV12-5 | NA | NA | CASGLSGGETQYF | TGTGCTAGTGGTTTGTCCGGGGGAGAGACCCAGTACTTC
TRBJ2-3 | TRBV7-3 | NA | few | CASSRDNTDTQYF | TGTGCCAGCAGCCGGGACAACACAGATACGCAGTATTTT
TRBJ2-5 | TRBV7-8 | NA | NA | CASSFLGSQEAQYF | TGTGCCAGCAGCTTCCTGGGCTCACAAGAGGCCCAGTACTTC
TRBJ1-2 | TRBV7-3 | TRBD1 | NA | CASSQGTAQSGYTF | TGTGCCAGCAGCCAGGGGACAGCCCAGAGTGGCTACACCTTC
TRBJ2-7 | TRBV2 | NA | NA | CASSEQGAGNEQYF | TGTGCCAGCAGTGAACAAGGGGCAGGGAACGAGCAGTACTTC
TRBJ1-1 | TRBV14 | TRBD1 | NA | CASSQQGVYTEAFF | TGTGCCAGCAGCCAGCAGGGGGTGTACACTGAAGCTTTCTTT
TRBJ1-2 | TRBV28 | NA | NA | CASSFPVRETYNGYTF | TGTGCCAGCAGTTTCCCCGTTCGCGAGACGTATAATGGCTACACCTTC
TRBJ2-7 | TRBV4-2 | NA | NA | CASSQRLGAYEQYF | TGTGCCAGCAGCCAACGACTAGGTGCCTACGAGCAGTACTTC
TRBJ1-2 | TRBV27 | NA | NA | CASSFGGGGGYTF | TGTGCCAGCAGTTTTGGGGGAGGGGGTGGCTACACCTTC
TRBJ1-6 | TRBV2 | NA | NA | CASCESSYNSPLHF | TGTGCCAGCTGCGAAAGCTCCTATAATTCACCCCTCCACTTT
TRBJ2-1 | TRBV5-4 | TRBD1 | NA | CASSSRTGGFYNEQFF | TGTGCCAGCAGCTCTCGGACAGGGGGCTTCTACAATGAGCAGTTCTTC
TRBJ1-1 | TRBV5-1 | TRBD1 | once | CASSLGTASSSDTEAFF | TGCGCCAGCAGCCTAGGGACAGCCTCCAGCTCGGACACTGAAGCTTTCTTT
TRBJ1-1 | TRBV11-2 | NA | few | CASSLEAGANTEAFF | TGTGCCAGCAGCTTAGAGGCAGGGGCGAACACTGAAGCTTTCTTT